These T cell receptor beta chains were read from a single sample in a study of CD8 T cells in ankylosing spondylitis. TCRdb passed the 5' RACE reads through MiXCR, listing each CDR3 protein once. This table has 150,000 to 200,000 distinct CDR3 sequences, roughly 30% appearing once. The sequenced sample consisted of synovial fluid, either unsorted or a sorted T cell fraction (not recorded which). These receptors were collected from a male donor with ankylosing spondylitis. The CDR3 runs from the conserved cysteine through the conserved F or W. D genes are given only for firm matches. Size is stated for part of the rows, as once, few or many counts, or as a class when the clone is expanded.

V gene: TRBV2
clone size: few
D gene: NA
J gene: TRBJ2-3
CDR3 protein: CASSPGRGLADTQYF
CDR3 DNA: TGTGCCAGCAGTCCGGGGAGGGGGCTGGCAGATACGCAGTATTTT

V gene: TRBV20-1
clone size: NA
D gene: NA
J gene: TRBJ1-6
CDR3 protein: CSAPVGAVNSPLHF
CDR3 DNA: TGCAGTGCTCCCGTAGGGGCAGTAAATTCACCCCTCCACTTT

V gene: TRBV5-6
clone size: few
D gene: TRBD1
J gene: TRBJ1-4
CDR3 protein: CASSLRQGRGEKLFF
CDR3 DNA: TGTGCCAGCAGCCTACGACAGGGAAGGGGTGAAAAACTGTTTTTT

V gene: TRBV20-1
clone size: NA
D gene: TRBD2
J gene: TRBJ2-1
CDR3 protein: CSASIDVAGGLGEQFF
CDR3 DNA: TGCAGTGCTAGTATCGATGTAGCGGGAGGGTTAGGTGAGCAGTTCTTC

V gene: TRBV15
clone size: many
D gene: NA
J gene: TRBJ2-7
CDR3 protein: CATSRVTGSYEQYF
CDR3 DNA: TGTGCCACCAGCAGAGTCACGGGCTCCTACGAGCAGTACTTC

V gene: TRBV2
clone size: NA
D gene: TRBD1
J gene: TRBJ1-2
CDR3 protein: CASGPDRGPYGYTF
CDR3 DNA: TGTGCCAGCGGTCCGGACAGGGGACCCTATGGCTACACCTTC

V gene: TRBV11-2
clone size: once
D gene: TRBD1
J gene: TRBJ2-1
CDR3 protein: CASSPRGTGVGLDYNEQFF
CDR3 DNA: TGTGCCAGCAGCCCCAGGGGGACAGGGGTGGGACTAGACTACAATGAGCAGTTCTTC

V gene: TRBV29-1
clone size: NA
D gene: TRBD1
J gene: TRBJ2-2
CDR3 protein: CSVEDRGNTGELFF
CDR3 DNA: TGCAGCGTTGAGGACAGGGGGAACACCGGGGAGCTGTTTTTT

V gene: TRBV12-3/TRBV12-4
clone size: NA
D gene: NA
J gene: TRBJ1-5
CDR3 protein: CASSLVKGQPQHF
CDR3 DNA: TGTGCCAGCAGTTTAGTAAAGGGTCAGCCCCAGCATTTT

V gene: TRBV3-1
clone size: many
D gene: TRBD2
J gene: TRBJ2-5
CDR3 protein: CASSQDSRGGQTQYF
CDR3 DNA: TGTGCCAGCAGCCAAGACTCGCGGGGGGGCCAGACCCAGTACTTC

V gene: TRBV11-2
clone size: many
D gene: NA
J gene: TRBJ2-1
CDR3 protein: CASSRGGPSYNEQFF
CDR3 DNA: TGTGCCAGCAGCCGCGGGGGCCCCTCCTACAATGAGCAGTTCTTC

V gene: TRBV5-5
clone size: NA
D gene: NA
J gene: TRBJ2-1
CDR3 protein: CASSLGRNLYNEQFF
CDR3 DNA: TGTGCCAGCAGCTTGGGACGGAACCTCTACAATGAGCAGTTCTTC

V gene: TRBV28
clone size: few
D gene: TRBD2
J gene: TRBJ2-7
CDR3 protein: CASSLLAGVQYF
CDR3 DNA: TGTGCCAGCAGTTTATTGGCGGGAGTGCAGTACTTC

V gene: TRBV9
clone size: many
D gene: NA
J gene: TRBJ2-2
CDR3 protein: CASSVEGPTGELFF
CDR3 DNA: TGTGCCAGCAGCGTAGAGGGACCCACCGGGGAGCTGTTTTTT

V gene: TRBV7-2
clone size: NA
D gene: NA
J gene: TRBJ2-1
CDR3 protein: CASSFGTSNNEQFF
CDR3 DNA: TGTGCCAGCAGCTTCGGGACCTCAAACAATGAGCAGTTCTTC

V gene: TRBV6-1
clone size: once
D gene: TRBD1
J gene: TRBJ1-5
CDR3 protein: CASSERGLSVPQHF
CDR3 DNA: TGTGCCAGCAGTGAGAGGGGGCTAAGCGTACCCCAGCATTTT

V gene: TRBV29-1
clone size: NA
D gene: NA
J gene: TRBJ2-3
CDR3 protein: CSVEGALAGSTDTQYF
CDR3 DNA: TGCAGCGTTGAAGGGGCCCTGGCCGGGTCCACAGATACGCAGTATTTT

V gene: TRBV6-5
clone size: NA
D gene: TRBD1
J gene: TRBJ2-1
CDR3 protein: CASSYPGTGDNEQFF
CDR3 DNA: TGTGCCAGCAGTTACCCCGGGACAGGGGACAATGAGCAGTTCTTC

V gene: TRBV3-1
clone size: NA
D gene: NA
J gene: TRBJ2-7
CDR3 protein: CASSRVNYEQYF
CDR3 DNA: TGTGCCAGCAGCCGCGTAAACTACGAGCAGTACTTC

V gene: TRBV7-2
clone size: NA
D gene: TRBD2
J gene: TRBJ2-2
CDR3 protein: CAREREDTGELFF
CDR3 DNA: TGTGCCAGGGAGCGGGAGGACACCGGGGAGCTGTTTTTT

V gene: TRBV5-6
clone size: many
D gene: TRBD1
J gene: TRBJ1-2
CDR3 protein: CASSLAGDRGGINYGYTF
CDR3 DNA: TGTGCCAGCAGCTTGGCCGGGGACAGGGGAGGGATTAACTATGGCTACACCTTC

V gene: TRBV15
clone size: NA
D gene: NA
J gene: TRBJ2-3
CDR3 protein: CATSREGALNTQYF
CDR3 DNA: TGTGCCACCAGCAGAGAAGGCGCTCTGAATACGCAGTATTTT

V gene: TRBV29-1
clone size: many
D gene: NA
J gene: TRBJ1-2
CDR3 protein: CSVGPGTNYGYTF
CDR3 DNA: TGCAGCGTTGGGCCCGGGACTAACTATGGCTACACCTTC

V gene: TRBV7-9
clone size: NA
D gene: NA
J gene: TRBJ2-7
CDR3 protein: CASSLGVYEQYF
CDR3 DNA: TGTGCCAGCAGCTTAGGTGTCTACGAGCAGTACTTC

V gene: TRBV18
clone size: NA
D gene: NA
J gene: TRBJ1-1
CDR3 protein: CASSPPSGKNTEAFF
CDR3 DNA: TGTGCCAGCTCACCACCTTCTGGGAAGAACACTGAAGCTTTCTTT

V gene: TRBV5-6
clone size: NA
D gene: NA
J gene: TRBJ1-6
CDR3 protein: CASSLSWGNSPLHF
CDR3 DNA: TGTGCCAGCAGCTTGTCTTGGGGTAATTCACCCCTCCACTTT

V gene: TRBV15
clone size: many
D gene: NA
J gene: TRBJ1-3
CDR3 protein: CATSRNRQTSGNTIYF
CDR3 DNA: TGTGCCACCAGCAGAAATAGACAGACCTCTGGAAACACCATATATTTT

V gene: TRBV10-3
clone size: many
D gene: TRBD1
J gene: TRBJ1-5
CDR3 protein: CAISPGTGFNQPQHF
CDR3 DNA: TGTGCCATCAGTCCCGGGACAGGGTTCAATCAGCCCCAGCATTTT

V gene: TRBV2
clone size: NA
D gene: NA
J gene: TRBJ1-6
CDR3 protein: CASRGYNSPLHF
CDR3 DNA: TGTGCCAGCAGGGGATATAATTCACCCCTCCACTTT

V gene: TRBV20-1
clone size: NA
D gene: TRBD1
J gene: TRBJ1-2
CDR3 protein: CSAPQGVDYGYTF
CDR3 DNA: TGCAGTGCCCCGCAGGGGGTAGACTATGGCTACACCTTC

V gene: TRBV7-9
clone size: NA
D gene: TRBD2
J gene: TRBJ2-7
CDR3 protein: CASSPKGLADSYEQYF
CDR3 DNA: TGTGCCAGCAGCCCCAAGGGACTAGCGGACTCCTACGAGCAGTACTTC

V gene: TRBV4-1
clone size: many
D gene: TRBD2
J gene: TRBJ2-5
CDR3 protein: CASSQDMIGAGERETQYF
CDR3 DNA: TGCGCCAGCAGCCAAGACATGATAGGAGCGGGAGAGCGGGAGACCCAGTACTTC

V gene: TRBV20-1
clone size: NA
D gene: TRBD1
J gene: TRBJ1-2
CDR3 protein: CSASTGYGYTF
CDR3 DNA: TGCAGTGCCTCGACAGGGTATGGCTACACCTTC

V gene: TRBV6-1
clone size: NA
D gene: NA
J gene: TRBJ1-4
CDR3 protein: CASSEQIQTFNEKLFF
CDR3 DNA: TGTGCCAGCAGCGAACAGATTCAGACCTTTAATGAAAAACTGTTTTTT

V gene: TRBV6-1
clone size: few
D gene: TRBD2
J gene: TRBJ2-7
CDR3 protein: CASSEGTSEAYEQYF
CDR3 DNA: TGTGCCAGCAGTGAGGGGACTAGCGAGGCCTACGAGCAGTACTTC

V gene: TRBV7-8
clone size: NA
D gene: NA
J gene: TRBJ2-3
CDR3 protein: CASTPELPSSTDTQYF
CDR3 DNA: TGTGCCAGCACTCCGGAGCTACCTTCTAGCACAGATACGCAGTATTTT

V gene: TRBV19
clone size: many
D gene: TRBD2
J gene: TRBJ2-1
CDR3 protein: CASSTTSGMNEQFF
CDR3 DNA: TGTGCCAGTAGTACTACTAGCGGGATGAATGAGCAGTTCTTC

V gene: TRBV12-3/TRBV12-4
clone size: many
D gene: NA
J gene: TRBJ2-3
CDR3 protein: CASYQGISSTDTQYF
CDR3 DNA: TGTGCCAGCTACCAGGGGATTTCGAGCACAGATACGCAGTATTTT

V gene: TRBV15
clone size: NA
D gene: TRBD1
J gene: TRBJ2-5
CDR3 protein: CATSRDGDRGLHGETQYF
CDR3 DNA: TGTGCCACCAGCAGAGATGGGGACAGGGGGCTGCATGGAGAGACCCAGTACTTC

V gene: TRBV6-1
clone size: few
D gene: TRBD1
J gene: TRBJ1-5
CDR3 protein: CASSPRDSLNQPQHF
CDR3 DNA: TGTGCCAGCAGTCCCCGGGACAGCCTCAATCAGCCCCAGCATTTT

V gene: TRBV12-3/TRBV12-4
clone size: NA
D gene: NA
J gene: TRBJ1-2
CDR3 protein: CASSLVGTEGYTF
CDR3 DNA: TGTGCCAGCAGTTTAGTAGGGACCGAGGGCTACACCTTC

V gene: TRBV2
clone size: few
D gene: NA
J gene: TRBJ1-2
CDR3 protein: CASSKAYGSSYGYTF
CDR3 DNA: TGTGCCAGCAGTAAGGCGTACGGGTCCTCCTATGGCTACACCTTC

V gene: TRBV9
clone size: NA
D gene: TRBD1
J gene: TRBJ1-3
CDR3 protein: CASSVDRGLNTIYF
CDR3 DNA: TGTGCCAGCAGCGTTGACAGGGGGCTAAACACCATATATTTT

V gene: TRBV7-3
clone size: NA
D gene: TRBD1
J gene: TRBJ2-1
CDR3 protein: CASSPFGQGWQFF
CDR3 DNA: TGTGCCAGCAGCCCTTTTGGACAGGGGTGGCAGTTCTTC

V gene: TRBV11-2
clone size: NA
D gene: TRBD2
J gene: TRBJ2-3
CDR3 protein: CASSPTSGGARDTQYF
CDR3 DNA: TGTGCCAGCAGCCCGACTAGCGGGGGGGCCCGGGATACGCAGTATTTT

V gene: TRBV5-1
clone size: NA
D gene: NA
J gene: TRBJ2-3
CDR3 protein: CASEGSNTDTQYF
CDR3 DNA: TGCGCCAGCGAGGGGTCAAACACAGATACGCAGTATTTT

V gene: TRBV10-1
clone size: NA
D gene: NA
J gene: TRBJ2-2
CDR3 protein: CATRLVTAGELFF
CDR3 DNA: TGCGCCACCAGACTAGTTACCGCCGGGGAGCTGTTTTTT

V gene: TRBV6-1
clone size: few
D gene: NA
J gene: TRBJ1-6
CDR3 protein: CASSKGQNNSPLHF
CDR3 DNA: TGTGCCAGCAGCAAGGGGCAAAATAATTCACCCCTCCACTTT

V gene: TRBV7-9
clone size: NA
D gene: NA
J gene: TRBJ2-3
CDR3 protein: CASSEASAFYTQYF
CDR3 DNA: TGTGCCAGCAGCGAAGCCTCGGCGTTCTATACGCAGTATTTT

V gene: TRBV20-1
clone size: NA
D gene: NA
J gene: TRBJ2-5
CDR3 protein: CSARQGLQETQYF
CDR3 DNA: TGCAGTGCTAGGCAGGGCCTTCAAGAGACCCAGTACTTC

V gene: TRBV12-3/TRBV12-4
clone size: NA
D gene: NA
J gene: TRBJ2-7
CDR3 protein: CASSLVDYEQYF
CDR3 DNA: TGTGCCAGCAGTTTGGTCGACTACGAGCAGTACTTC

V gene: TRBV6-1
clone size: once
D gene: NA
J gene: TRBJ2-1
CDR3 protein: CASRPRGEAEQFF
CDR3 DNA: TGTGCCAGCAGACCCCGAGGGGAGGCTGAGCAGTTCTTC

V gene: TRBV7-3
clone size: many
D gene: NA
J gene: TRBJ2-1
CDR3 protein: CASSLGMDEQFF
CDR3 DNA: TGTGCCAGCAGCTTAGGTATGGACGAGCAGTTCTTC

V gene: TRBV6-1
clone size: NA
D gene: NA
J gene: TRBJ2-7
CDR3 protein: CASSKRVRGYDEQYF
CDR3 DNA: TGTGCCAGCAGTAAAAGGGTGCGGGGTTACGACGAGCAGTACTTC

V gene: TRBV9
clone size: NA
D gene: TRBD1
J gene: TRBJ2-5
CDR3 protein: CASSLGQGLFETQYF
CDR3 DNA: TGTGCCAGCAGCTTGGGACAGGGGCTTTTTGAGACCCAGTACTTC